These 5 T cell receptor beta chains share one sample of origin, sequenced in a study of blood T cell repertoires in COVID-19 (dated by TCRdb to between 2020 and 2021). Preparation of the library involved the immunoSEQ multiplex PCR assay. As stored in TCRdb, this immuneACCESS dataset retains in-frame rearrangements with V and J assigned. A fraction of the clones does not appear; measured against another copy, unresolved V genes explain less than half of the discrepancy, and the remainder lacks a known reason. The sample yields 100,000 to 150,000 clones; around three quarters were counted once. The ten largest make up around 37% of the sample. The sequenced sample consisted of peripheral blood. The receptors were sampled from a man aged 40-55 years with active or convalescent COVID-19.

This chain links TRBV9 with TRBJ2-1; TRBD2 agrees at 7 bases. V was clipped by 0 bases and J by 2 bases; unmatched bases: 2. Germline CDR1 and CDR2: SGDLS and YYNGEE. This CDR3 contains 15 residues. In nucleotides, the CDR3 is TGTGCCAGCAGCGTAGAGGGAGGGACCTACAATGAGCAGTTCTTC. Protein sequence: CASSVEGGTYNEQFF. Full variable domain (outside the CDR3, taken from reference TRBV9 and TRBJ2-1): DSGVTQTPKHLITATGQRVTLRCSPRSGDLSVYWYQQSLDQGLQFLIQYYNGEERAKGNILERFSAQQFPDLHSELNLSSLELGDSALYFCASSVEGGTYNEQFFGPGTRLTVL.

The chain uses TRBV29-1 and TRBJ1-5; TRBD1 agrees at 7 bases. Germline V gene sequence: CDR1 SQVTM, CDR2 ANQGSEA. Losses at the gene ends were 4 bases for V and 2 bases for J; bases not matched to a gene: 8. CDR3 length: 15 amino acids. CDR3 coding DNA: TGCAGCGTTGCACAGGGGCTACTAGGCAATCAGCCCCAGCATTTT. Translating it yields CSVAQGLLGNQPQHF.

The J gene is TRBJ2-7, the V gene TRBV11-3; 8 positions match TRBD1. CDR1 SGHNT and CDR2 YENEEA come from the germline V gene. The CDR3 loop spans 15 amino acids. V lost 4 bases, J lost 0 bases, and 5 bases stayed unmatched. CDR3 bases: TGTGCCAGCAGCTCGCGGGACAGGAGCTCCTACGAGCAGTACTTC. Protein: CASSSRDRSSYEQYF.

The sample holds one count of this clone. The gene calls are TRBV9 and TRBJ1-3; D is perhaps TRBD1 (5 bases). This CDR3 comprises 13 residues. The V end was cut by 3 bases, the J end by 4 bases, with 8 bases between. Per the germline V gene, CDR1 is SGDLS and CDR2 is YYNGEE. CDR3 protein: CASSEGFGNTIYF. CDR3 nucleotides: TGTGCCAGCAGCGAGGGGTTCGGAAACACCATATATTTT.

The V gene is TRBV27, the J gene TRBJ1-1, with D unresolved. V lost 2 bases and J 8 bases, leaving 15 bases between the germline ends. From germline, CDR1 is MNHEY and CDR2 SMNVEV (reference sequence). The CDR3 extends over 14 amino acids. The CDR3 DNA reads as TGTGCCAGCAGTTTAATCAGTGACACCTCGGAAGCTTTCTTT. Encoded protein: CASSLISDTSEAFF.